This record concerns one T cell receptor beta chain sequence. There are a few counts of this clone. Its cognate antigen has yet to be identified. The junction departs from germline at one end; a sequencing error may be responsible. Other nucleotide sequences in the sample specify the same CDR3. The CDR3 numbers 14 residues from cysteine through phenylalanine. The DNA shown is the 42-base CDR3, in frame from base 1. The germline V gene (reference sequence) yields SSHAT for CDR1 and FNYEAQ for CDR2. The data stem from a study of metastatic and nonmetastatic thyroid tumors (dated by TCRdb to 2019 to 2021). With regard to the full study: For patients with malignant and with benign thyroid disease, the researchers compared repertoires between peripheral blood samples and tumor or nodule tissue samples. What the research found in general, with its limitations: In both blood and tumor samples, malignant tumors were reported to have significantly higher TCR beta diversity than benign nodules.

None of the patients had been given any treatment before thyroid surgery. Using T-cell receptor beta sequencing, the researchers looked back retrospectively at clinical samples from patients, gathered between about 2011 and 2018. Library preparation employed PCR. The instrument was an Illumina HiSeq 4000. The TCR beta-chain CDR3 region of each patient was profiled by high-throughput sequencing. On the authors' methods: The researchers built a classifier to tell apart papillary thyroid cancer patients with distant metastasis, based on CDR3 differences among clinicopathological groups. The Shannon index was used to assess repertoire diversity, and the Morisita-Horn index was used to assess tumor-blood repertoire similarity. TCRdb trimmed the raw reads at Q25, called clones with MiXCR and kept productive beta chains. What appears here as the V and J calls and clone size reflects TCRdb's work, not the paper's. This sample comprises tens of thousands of clones, roughly an eighth of them detected only once. The top ten clonotypes cover approximately 8.8% of the sample.

Material for sequencing was tumor tissue. The V and J segments used are TRBV7-7 and TRBJ2-5, with the D call tentatively TRBD1 or TRBD2, each fitting 5 bases. This TCR derives from a female donor with papillary thyroid cancer or a benign thyroid nodule (not recorded which). Some clones in this sample may be carry-over from other donors' samples. CDR3 region: CASSLVPREKTQYF. The DNA sequence reads TGTGCTAGCAGCTTAGTACCCAGGGAGAAGACTCAGTACTTC.